The 14 T cell receptor beta chains reported below all come from one sample, sequenced in a study of cytomegalovirus exposure and HLA in healthy donors. Profiled with immunoSEQ multiplex PCR; TCRdb holds only in-frame clones, not every one. The repertoire holds about 200,000 clones, with around 87% as singletons. Sequenced material: PBMCs. All receptors come from a woman under 30 in good health and CMV-seropositive.

In the case of this clone: A read error may produce the germline difference seen at one junction end. This sequence joins TRBV14 and TRBJ2-7, with TRBD1 matching over 7 bases. CDR3 length: 11 residues. CDR1 and CDR2 from the germline V gene are SGHDN and FVKESK. The CDR3 bases are TGTGCCAGCAGCCAAGGACAGGGTCCAGATTTC. Protein sequence: CASSQGQGPDF.

V is TRBV6-4 and J is TRBJ1-5; perhaps TRBD1 as D (6 bases). This CDR3 spans 14 amino acids. Looked up from germline, CDR1 is MRHNA and CDR2 is SNTAGT. The V gene lost 5 bases and the J gene lost 1 base, with 9 bases spanning the gap. The CDR3 DNA reads TGTGCCAGCAGTCGACAGGAGAGCAATCAGCCCCAGCATTTT. Translation: CASSRQESNQPQHF.

The chain carries TRBV7-2 and TRBJ2-1; 11 bases are shared with TRBD2. J lost 7 bases, V lost 5 bases, and 10 bases had no gene match. CDR1 is SGHTA and CDR2 is FQGNSA in the germline V gene. There are 16 residues in the CDR3. The CDR3 reads CASSQGLAERENEQFF. Here the CDR3 DNA reads TGTGCCAGCAGCCAGGGACTAGCGGAGAGGGAAAATGAGCAGTTCTTC.

The gene calls are TRBV28 and TRBJ2-7; D is perhaps TRBD1 (5 bases). The CDR3 runs 13 residues. With 6 bases removed from V and 3 bases from J, the gap between germline ends came to 12 bases. Per germline, CDR1 MDHEN and CDR2 SYDVKM. The CDR3 nucleotides read TGTGCCAGCAGCCCCGTCAGGGACTACGAGCAGTACTTC. Translating gives CASSPVRDYEQYF.

V gene TRBV27 combines with J gene TRBJ1-2, with D possibly TRBD1 on 5 matching bases. V lost 5 bases to trimming and J lost 4 bases, with 20 bases between them. CDR1 is MNHEY, CDR2 SMNVEV, per germline (reference sequence). The length of the CDR3 is 16 residues. DNA for the CDR3: TGTGCCAGCAGTCTCACCCCACTCCAGGGAGGCTATGGCTACACCTTC. Amino acid sequence: CASSLTPLQGGYGYTF.

CDR3 in DNA: TGTGCCAGCAGCTTCAGACAGGACAATCAGCCCCAGCATTTT. Residues: CASSFRQDNQPQHF. The V and J genes are TRBV11-2 and TRBJ1-5; possibly TRBD1 for D (6 bases). Trimming cost V 3 bases and J 3 bases, with 9 bases left between them. The V gene's germline CDR1 is SGHAT and CDR2 FQNNGV. The CDR3 runs 14 residues.

The chain links TRBV27 to TRBJ2-1; 10 bases line up with TRBD2. The length of the CDR3 is 16 residues. J gave up 5 bases and V 7 bases, and 11 bases lay outside the gene matches. Germline lookup yields CDR1 MNHEY and CDR2 SMNVEV (reference sequence). The chain's CDR3 is CASIRVAGGLDNEQFF. Here the CDR3 DNA reads TGTGCCAGCATTAGGGTAGCGGGAGGTCTCGACAATGAGCAGTTCTTC.

The chain recombines TRBV7-9 with TRBJ2-7; 8 positions agree with TRBD2. The germline gives CDR1 SEHNR, CDR2 FQNEAQ (reference sequence). The CDR3 length is 16 residues. V gave up 0 bases and J gave up 0 bases; unmatched junction bases: 4. The CDR3 bases are TGTGCCAGCAGCTTAGCGTTCCGGGAGGGCTCCTACGAGCAGTACTTC. Protein sequence: CASSLAFREGSYEQYF.

The count of this clone is one. The V gene is TRBV28, the J gene TRBJ2-1; TRBD2 is a possible D gene (5 bases). V was pared by 3 bases and J by 8 bases, with 14 bases between. Germline V gene lookup returns CDR1 MDHEN and CDR2 SYDVKM. The CDR3 spans 14 residues. The CDR3 region is CASSLVASIYEQFF. The CDR3 DNA reads as TGTGCCAGCAGTTTGGTGGCTAGCATCTATGAGCAGTTCTTC.

The chain uses TRBV13 and TRBJ2-1, with D tentatively TRBD2 (6 bases). This CDR3 contains 15 residues. Trimming took 5 bases from V and 0 from J, leaving 11 bases between them. Per the germline V gene, CDR1 is PRHDT and CDR2 is FYEKMQ (reference sequence). In DNA, the CDR3 is TGTGCCAGCAGCATGGAGGGATACTCCTACAATGAGCAGTTCTTC. Protein sequence: CASSMEGYSYNEQFF.

The gene calls are TRBV5-4 and TRBJ1-5; D is unclear. The CDR3 has 16 residues. Trimming removed 7 bases from V and 0 bases from J, with 17 bases in between. Per the germline V gene, CDR1 is SGHNT and CDR2 is YYREEE (reference sequence). CDR3 region: CASLACRSYSNQPQHF. CDR3 DNA: TGTGCCAGCTTAGCTTGTAGGAGCTATAGCAATCAGCCCCAGCATTTT.

The CDR3 DNA follows: TGTGCCAGCAGCTTGGAATCAGGGTACGGCTACACCTTC. This translates into CASSLESGYGYTF. This sequence joins TRBV5-5 and TRBJ1-2; tentative D call: TRBD1 (5 bases). The V gene's germline CDR1 is SGHKS and CDR2 YYEKEE (reference sequence). V was trimmed by 0 bases and J by 8 bases, leaving 11 bases between them. The CDR3 runs to 13 residues.

The chain combines TRBV19 with TRBJ2-5; D is unclear. Per the germline V gene, CDR1 is LNHDA and CDR2 is SQIVND (reference sequence). Trimming left V 3 bases short and J 4 bases short, with 12 bases between. The CDR3 totals 14 residues. The CDR3 here is CASSISGATETQYF. The DNA for the CDR3 is TGTGCCAGTAGTATCAGTGGAGCTACAGAGACCCAGTACTTC.

The chain combines TRBV4-1 with TRBJ2-2, with TRBD2 matching 11 bases. This CDR3 is 17 amino acids long. V gave up 6 bases and J gave up 1 base; unmatched junction bases: 7. Germline V lookup: CDR1 MGHRA, CDR2 YSYEKL. CDR3 in DNA: TGCGCCAGCAGACCCAGGGGGACTAGCGGGAACACCGGGGAGCTGTTTTTT. This sequence encodes CASRPRGTSGNTGELFF.